This TCR beta chain emerged from a study of early T cells in non-severe SARS-CoV-2 infection. Background on the study: Unsorted whole-blood RNA was sequenced in bulk, leaving chains unpaired.

This clonotype was picked up a small number of times. Each single cDNA molecule received a unique molecular identifier. One entry per CDR3 protein results from TCRdb running MiXCR on the 5' RACE reads. The sample holds 60,000 to 65,000 distinct CDR3 sequences, 7% to 10% seen once. The CDR3 totals 13 residues. The V gene's germline CDR1 is SGHRS and CDR2 YFSETQ. V was cut by 0 bases and J by 4 bases, with 4 bases left in between. The sequencing here drew on whole blood, taken at baseline. The TCR sequence derives from an adult who was a healthcare worker with PCR-confirmed SARS-CoV-2 infection or an uninfected control (not recorded which). V usage is TRBV5-1 and J usage is TRBJ1-4, with no clear D. This CDR3 is CASSLGDNEKLFF. DNA of the CDR3: TGCGCCAGCAGCTTGGGAGATAATGAAAAACTGTTTTTT. Combining the CDR3 with reference TRBV5-1 and TRBJ1-4 gives the whole variable domain KAGVTQTPRYLIKTRGQQVTLSCSPISGHRSVSWYQQTPGQGLQFLFEYFSETQRNKGNFPGRFSGRQFSNSRSEMNVSTLELGDSALYLCASSLGDNEKLFFGSGTQLSVL.